This T cell receptor (beta chain) appears in the sequencing data of a study of T cell responses to AZD1222 COVID-19 vaccine. The germline V gene encodes CDR1 LNHDA and CDR2 SQIVND (reference sequence). The trim removed 5 bases at V and 2 bases at J, leaving 7 bases unmatched. The CDR3 loop spans 17 amino acids. A note on this clone: Antigen: not known.

General study points: Clonal diversity was possibly underestimated, and the donors were mostly white British, with more females. Spike-specific TCR breadth and depth went up after people got two AZD1222 doses.

Generated by immunoSEQ multiplex PCR, the TCRdb table keeps only in-frame clones and is missing some. The sample has 130,000 or so clones; approximately 91% are singletons. This TCR came from an adult who received the AZD1222 COVID-19 vaccine. Source: peripheral blood, taken 28 days after the second AZD1222 dose. The rearrangement joins TRBV19 to TRBJ1-5, with 12 bases identical to TRBD1. DNA of the CDR3: TGTGCCAGTAGTGCACCGGGACAGGGGGCTCGCAATCAGCCCCAGCATTTT. The encoded protein is CASSAPGQGARNQPQHF.